Included here is one T cell receptor (beta chain) sequence, with context. Produced via immunoSEQ multiplex PCR; TCRdb's table is partial and in-frame only. The repertoire holds tens of thousands of clones, more than 70% seen once, with about 2.1% in the top ten. CDR3 length: 15 residues. The germline gives CDR1 MDHEN, CDR2 SYDVKM. Losses at the gene ends were 3 bases for V and 5 bases for J; bases not matched to a gene: 7. This sample was included in a study of blood T cell repertoires in COVID-19. Study in general: Sites in the United States, Italy and Spain provided acute and convalescent COVID-19 samples.

The Seattle site enrolled patients during active infection and followed them longitudinally. This sequence was found in a man aged 70 or older with COVID-19, enrolled during active disease. What was sequenced was peripheral blood. This chain links TRBV28 with TRBJ2-5; 9 bases fit TRBD1. CDR3 in amino acids: CASSFRGQGLETQYF. CDR3 DNA sequence: TGTGCCAGCAGTTTTCGGGGACAGGGATTGGAGACCCAGTACTTC.